The 21 T cell receptor beta chains listed next were all sequenced from one sample in a study of sequential checkpoint blockade in melanoma. Clones were read by immunoSEQ multiplex PCR, and TCRdb kept only the in-frame ones, dropping some. Of roughly 30,000 clones detected, about 83% appear once; the ten largest clones hold around 17%. Treatment in this sample: randomized to nivolumab then ipilimumab (arm A) or the reverse (arm B). The source was CD8+ T cells sorted from blood (inferred from file names), collected from a patient given nivolumab and ipilimumab in sequence. The receptors come from a human donor with melanoma.

This rearrangement joins TRBV15 to TRBJ1-5, with D uncertain. Looked up from germline, CDR1 is LNHNV and CDR2 is YYDKDF (reference sequence). This CDR3 spans 15 amino acids. The germline V and J ends were trimmed by 3 bases and 4 bases, with 13 bases remaining between them. Here the CDR3 reads CATSRLPGSNQPQHF. The CDR3 DNA sequence: TGTGCCACCAGCAGGTTGCCGGGATCAAATCAGCCCCAGCATTTT.

This CDR3 reads CASTLSGGVNEQFF. The CDR3 DNA reads as TGCGCCAGCACCCTTAGCGGGGGCGTTAATGAGCAGTTCTTC. The chain couples TRBV10-2 to TRBJ2-1; 9 bases are shared with TRBD2. The CDR3 consists of 14 residues. V lost 7 bases to trimming and J lost 7 bases; unmatched junction nucleotides: 8. The germline V gene has CDR1 WSHSY and CDR2 SAAADI.

CDR3 DNA sequence: TGTGCCAGCAGTCGCGGGAGTATCAATGAGCAGTTCTTC. Amino acid sequence: CASSRGSINEQFF. This rearrangement joins TRBV6-5 to TRBJ2-1; 7 bases are a match to TRBD2. The CDR3 runs 13 residues. The trim removed 5 bases at V and 6 bases at J, leaving 4 bases unmatched. Germline CDR1 and CDR2: MNHEY and SVGAGI.

The chain has TRBV7-6 and TRBJ2-7; 9 positions agree with TRBD1. There are 18 residues in the CDR3. The junction had 20 bases not matched to a gene; V was cut back by 6 bases and J by 5 bases. Germline-derived CDR1 and CDR2 are SGHVS and FNYEAQ. CDR3 in amino acids: CASSDKIGAGQGINEQYF. The CDR3 nucleotides are TGTGCCAGCAGTGATAAAATTGGGGCGGGACAGGGCATCAACGAGCAGTACTTC.

This sequence joins TRBV4-3 and TRBJ2-7; the match to TRBD1 covers 7 bases. The length of the CDR3 is 14 residues. From germline, CDR1 is LGHNA and CDR2 YSLEER. V was pared by 0 bases and J by 4 bases, with 3 bases of the junction left unmatched. The CDR3 reads CASSQDTGQYEQYF. CDR3 DNA sequence: TGCGCCAGCAGCCAAGATACGGGACAGTACGAGCAGTACTTC.

CDR3 sequence (DNA): TGTGCCAGCAGCCATCGGGGACAGAACTACGAGCAGTACTTC. Translating it yields CASSHRGQNYEQYF. The gene calls are TRBV7-9 and TRBJ2-7; 7 bases are shared with TRBD1. Germline V gene data show CDR1 as SEHNR and CDR2 as FQNEAQ (reference sequence). The junction had 7 bases not matched to a gene; V was cut back by 5 bases and J by 3 bases. The CDR3 runs to 14 residues.

The chain combines TRBV19 with TRBJ1-1, with D maybe TRBD1 (5 bases). The CDR3 spans 14 residues. Trimming removed 3 bases at V and 1 base at J, with 9 bases between. Germline V CDR1 and CDR2: LNHDA, SQIVND (reference sequence). The CDR3 region is CASSIRGKNTEAFF. The DNA for the CDR3 is TGTGCCAGTAGTATTAGGGGCAAGAACACTGAAGCTTTCTTT.

This clone has a single count. The chain combines TRBV27 with TRBJ1-4; TRBD1 might be the D (6 bases). V lost 5 bases, J lost 5 bases, and 15 bases lay in between. The V gene's germline CDR1 is MNHEY and CDR2 SMNVEV (reference sequence). The CDR3 has 15 amino acids. The CDR3 DNA reads TGTGCCAGCAGTCCCCGACAGGCCTTGAATGAAAAACTGTTTTTT. This sequence encodes CASSPRQALNEKLFF. The variable domain in full, completed from reference TRBV27 and TRBJ1-4, reads EAQVTQNPRYLITVTGKKLTVTCSQNMNHEYMSWYRQDPGLGLRQIYYSMNVEVTDKGDVPEGYKVSRKEKRNFPLILESPSPNQTSLYFCASSPRQALNEKLFFGSGTQLSVL.

This chain connects TRBV6-6 to TRBJ1-2; 10 nucleotides match TRBD1. The CDR3 totals 14 residues. The trim removed 2 bases at V and 6 bases at J, leaving 3 bases unmatched. The germline V gene encodes CDR1 MNHNY and CDR2 SVGAGI (reference sequence). Here the CDR3 DNA reads TGTGCCAGCAGTTACGGGACAGGGGTGGATGGCTACACCTTC. Residues: CASSYGTGVDGYTF.

This rearrangement joins TRBV7-6 to TRBJ2-7; weak D call: TRBD1 (6 bases). V dropped 0 bases and J dropped 1 base, with 10 bases sitting between them. CDR3 length: 15 residues. CDR1 is SGHVS, CDR2 FNYEAQ, per germline. Written as DNA, the CDR3 is TGTGCCAGCAGCTTAGCCCGGGACATTTCCTACGAGCAGTACTTC. It yields the protein CASSLARDISYEQYF.

The chain uses TRBV6-5 and TRBJ2-7, with 12 nucleotides matching TRBD2. Germline lookup yields CDR1 MNHEY and CDR2 SVGAGI. The V and J ends lost 5 bases and 4 bases, in that order; junction bases with no gene match: 6. The CDR3 is 15 residues long. In nucleotides, the CDR3 is TGTGCCAGCAGTCCTTCGACTAGCGGGAGTTACGAGCAGTACTTC. It yields the protein CASSPSTSGSYEQYF.

This chain connects TRBV7-9 to TRBJ2-2; 7 bases map to TRBD2. V was pared by 4 bases and J by 7 bases, with 3 bases of the junction left unmatched. The CDR3 spans 13 residues. Germline assignment: CDR1 SEHNR and CDR2 FQNEAQ (reference sequence). Here the CDR3 reads CASSWGGDGELFF. The CDR3 bases are TGTGCCAGCAGCTGGGGGGGAGACGGGGAGCTGTTTTTT.

This chain joins TRBV7-6 and TRBJ2-1; D is possibly TRBD2 (6 bases). From germline, CDR1 is SGHVS and CDR2 FNYEAQ. Trimming stripped 3 bases from V and 4 bases from J, with 10 bases between. CDR3 length equals 14 residues. The DNA of the CDR3 is TGTGCCAGCAGCTTTAGCGGCCGTTACAATGAGCAGTTCTTC. It is translated as CASSFSGRYNEQFF.

The genes are TRBV9 and TRBJ2-5, with 10 bases matching TRBD1. Looked up from germline, CDR1 is SGDLS and CDR2 is YYNGEE. CDR3 size: 14 residues. Trimming removed 4 bases from V and 8 bases from J; junction bases left unmatched: 8. The CDR3 protein is CASSSGDRGQTQYF. Here the CDR3 DNA reads TGTGCCAGCAGCTCGGGGGACAGGGGACAAACCCAGTACTTC.

The chain couples TRBV2 to TRBJ2-2; no clear D gene. CDR3 length: 11 residues. The germline CDR1 and CDR2 sequences are SNHLY and FYNNEI. V lost 6 bases and J lost 6, with 5 bases in between. The CDR3 DNA reads TGTGCCAGCAGCACAGCCGGGGAGCTGTTTTTT. This encodes CASSTAGELFF.

This chain links TRBV6-4 with TRBJ2-3; the match to TRBD1 covers 9 bases. Germline loops: CDR1 MRHNA, CDR2 SNTAGT. The V gene end was trimmed by 4 bases and the J gene end by 3 bases; junction bases not matched to a gene: 2. This CDR3 region has 14 residues. The CDR3 DNA follows: TGTGCCAGCAGTGCCGGGACAGGGACAGATACGCAGTATTTT. Its translation is CASSAGTGTDTQYF.

The J gene is TRBJ1-4, the V gene TRBV27; 8 bases align to TRBD1. The V and J ends lost 5 bases and 5 bases, in that order; junction bases with no gene match: 7. The CDR3 contains 15 residues. Germline values: CDR1 MNHEY, CDR2 SMNVEV (reference sequence). CDR3 bases: TGTGCCAGCAGTCTCTGGACAGGGCTCAATGAAAAACTGTTTTTT. It encodes CASSLWTGLNEKLFF.

This rearrangement joins TRBV28 to TRBJ2-1; the match to TRBD1 covers 11 bases. The CDR3 covers 15 residues. J gave up 4 bases and V 4 bases, and 3 bases lay outside the gene matches. In germline, CDR1 is MDHEN, CDR2 SYDVKM. The CDR3 spells CASSSGTGGYNEQFF. The CDR3 coding sequence is TGTGCCAGCAGTTCCGGGACAGGGGGGTACAATGAGCAGTTCTTC.

The V and J genes are TRBV6-5 and TRBJ2-1; 7 bases line up with TRBD1. CDR1 and CDR2 from the germline V gene are MNHEY and SVGAGI. Unmatched junction bases numbered 7, after V lost 5 bases and J lost 3 bases. The CDR3 spans 15 residues. The CDR3 reads CASSPGQGVYNEQFF. The CDR3 nucleotides read TGTGCCAGCAGTCCCGGGCAGGGGGTCTACAATGAGCAGTTCTTC.

The chain carries TRBV7-9 and TRBJ2-1, with 8 bases lining up with TRBD2. The CDR3 sequence is 14 residues long. V gave up 7 bases and J gave up 3 bases; unmatched junction bases: 5. Germline assignment: CDR1 SEHNR and CDR2 FQNEAQ (reference sequence). CDR3 coding DNA: TGTGCCAGCAACCCGGGACTAGACTACAATGAGCAGTTCTTC. This codes for CASNPGLDYNEQFF.

The genes are TRBV9 and TRBJ2-7; 7 bases map to TRBD1. The trim removed 4 bases at V and 5 bases at J, leaving 6 bases unmatched. The germline CDR1 and CDR2 sequences are SGDLS and YYNGEE. CDR3 length: 13 residues. CDR3 in amino acids: CASSPDRAHEQYF. CDR3 sequence (DNA): TGTGCCAGCAGCCCCGACAGGGCCCACGAGCAGTACTTC.